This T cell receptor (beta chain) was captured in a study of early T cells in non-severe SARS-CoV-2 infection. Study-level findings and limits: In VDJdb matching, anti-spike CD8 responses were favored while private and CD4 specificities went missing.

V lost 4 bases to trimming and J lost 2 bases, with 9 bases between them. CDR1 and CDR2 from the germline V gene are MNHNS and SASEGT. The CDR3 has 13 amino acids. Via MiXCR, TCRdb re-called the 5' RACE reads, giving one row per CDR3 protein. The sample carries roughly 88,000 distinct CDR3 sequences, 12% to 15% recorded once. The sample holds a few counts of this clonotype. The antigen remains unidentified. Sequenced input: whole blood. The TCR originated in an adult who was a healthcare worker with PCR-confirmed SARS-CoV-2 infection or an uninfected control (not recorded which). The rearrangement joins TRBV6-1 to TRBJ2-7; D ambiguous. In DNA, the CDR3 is TGTGCCAGCAGTGGAAAAGGGACCTACGAGCAGTACTTC. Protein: CASSGKGTYEQYF.